This T cell receptor (beta chain) was sequenced in a study of cytomegalovirus exposure and HLA in healthy donors. Produced via immunoSEQ multiplex PCR; TCRdb's table is partial and in-frame only. The sample holds some 170,000 clones, roughly 86% seen once. Germline lookup yields CDR1 SGDLS and CDR2 YYNGEE. The length of the CDR3 is 13 residues. V lost 3 bases, J lost 5 bases, and 12 bases lay in between. Separate from the 666-subject first cohort was the roughly 120-subject validation cohort, to which the donors belonged. The sequenced sample consisted of PBMCs. The receptor was derived from a man between 18 and 35 years old in good health and CMV-seropositive. This sequence joins TRBV9 and TRBJ2-7, with D maybe TRBD1 (6 bases). CDR3 protein: CASSAEQGNEQYF. For the CDR3, the DNA is TGTGCCAGCAGCGCCGAGCAGGGGAACGAGCAGTACTTC.